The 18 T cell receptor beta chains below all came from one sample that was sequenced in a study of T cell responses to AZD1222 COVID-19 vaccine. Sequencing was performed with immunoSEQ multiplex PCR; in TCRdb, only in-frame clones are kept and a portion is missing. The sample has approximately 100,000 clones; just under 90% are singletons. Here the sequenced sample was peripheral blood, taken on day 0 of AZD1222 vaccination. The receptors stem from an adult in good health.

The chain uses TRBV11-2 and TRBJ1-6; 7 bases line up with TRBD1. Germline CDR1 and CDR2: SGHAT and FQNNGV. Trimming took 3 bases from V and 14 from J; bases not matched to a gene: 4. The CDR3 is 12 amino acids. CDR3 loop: CASSFDRVTLHF. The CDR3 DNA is TGTGCCAGCAGCTTTGACAGGGTCACCCTCCACTTT.

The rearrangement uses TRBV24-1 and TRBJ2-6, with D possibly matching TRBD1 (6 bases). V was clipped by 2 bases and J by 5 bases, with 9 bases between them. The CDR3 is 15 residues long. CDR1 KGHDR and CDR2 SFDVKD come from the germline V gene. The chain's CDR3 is CATSDSGTRANVLTF. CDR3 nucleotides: TGTGCCACCAGTGATTCCGGGACACGGGCCAACGTCCTGACTTTC.

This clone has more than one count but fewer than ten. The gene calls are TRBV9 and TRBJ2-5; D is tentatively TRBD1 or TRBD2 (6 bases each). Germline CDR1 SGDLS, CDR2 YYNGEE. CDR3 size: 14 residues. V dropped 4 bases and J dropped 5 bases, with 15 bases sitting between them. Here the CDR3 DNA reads TGTGCCAGCAGCCTCGGGGCGGGACACGAGACCCAGTACTTC. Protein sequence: CASSLGAGHETQYF.

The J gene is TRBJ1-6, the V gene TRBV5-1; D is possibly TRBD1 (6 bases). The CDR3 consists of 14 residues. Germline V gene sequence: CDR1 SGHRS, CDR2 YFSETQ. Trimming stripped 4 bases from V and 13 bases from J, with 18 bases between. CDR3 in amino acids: CASSPDQGFLPLHF. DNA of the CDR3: TGCGCCAGCAGCCCAGACCAGGGGTTTTTGCCCCTCCACTTT.

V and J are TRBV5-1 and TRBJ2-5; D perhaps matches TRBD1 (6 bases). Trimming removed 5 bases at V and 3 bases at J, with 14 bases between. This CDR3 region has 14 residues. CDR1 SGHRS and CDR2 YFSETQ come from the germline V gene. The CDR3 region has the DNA TGCGCCAGCAGTAGGCAGGGGATGGAAGAGACCCAGTACTTC. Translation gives CASSRQGMEETQYF.

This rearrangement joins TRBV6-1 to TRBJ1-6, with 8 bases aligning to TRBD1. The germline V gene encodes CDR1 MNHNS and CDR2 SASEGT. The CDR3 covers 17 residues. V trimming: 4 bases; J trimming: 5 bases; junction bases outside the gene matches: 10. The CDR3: CASSAVGQGPNNSPLHF. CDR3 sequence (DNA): TGTGCCAGCAGTGCTGTAGGACAGGGACCTAATAATTCACCCCTCCACTTT.

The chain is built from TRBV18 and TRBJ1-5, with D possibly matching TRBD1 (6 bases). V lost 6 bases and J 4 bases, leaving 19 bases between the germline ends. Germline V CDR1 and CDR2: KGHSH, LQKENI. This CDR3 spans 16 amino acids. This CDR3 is CASSPGESLLNQPQHF. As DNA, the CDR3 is TGTGCCAGCTCTCCAGGGGAGAGCTTGCTTAATCAGCCCCAGCATTTT. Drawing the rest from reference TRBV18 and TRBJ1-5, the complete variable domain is NAGVMQNPRHLVRRRGQEARLRCSPMKGHSHVYWYRQLPEEGLKFMVYLQKENIIDESGMPKERFSAEFPKEGPSILRIQQVVRGDSAAYFCASSPGESLLNQPQHFGDGTRLSIL.

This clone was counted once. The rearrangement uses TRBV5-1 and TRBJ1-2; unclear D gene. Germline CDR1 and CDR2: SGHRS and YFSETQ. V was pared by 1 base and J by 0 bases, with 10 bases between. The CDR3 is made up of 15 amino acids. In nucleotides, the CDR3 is TGCGCCAGCAGCTTGCTGGGGTTGTCTAACTATGGCTACACCTTC. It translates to CASSLLGLSNYGYTF. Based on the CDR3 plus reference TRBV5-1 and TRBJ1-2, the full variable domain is KAGVTQTPRYLIKTRGQQVTLSCSPISGHRSVSWYQQTPGQGLQFLFEYFSETQRNKGNFPGRFSGRQFSNSRSEMNVSTLELGDSALYLCASSLLGLSNYGYTFGSGTRLTVV.

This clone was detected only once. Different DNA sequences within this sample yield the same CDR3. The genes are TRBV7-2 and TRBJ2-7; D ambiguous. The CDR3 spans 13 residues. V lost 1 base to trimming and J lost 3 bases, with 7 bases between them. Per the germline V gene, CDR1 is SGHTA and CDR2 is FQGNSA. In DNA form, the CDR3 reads TGTGCCAGCAGCTTAGTTAGTCGCTACGAGCAGTACTTC. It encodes CASSLVSRYEQYF.

The CDR3, as DNA: TGTGCCAGCAGTTTAGCAACCCCAGATACGCAGTATTTT. It translates to CASSLATPDTQYF. The chain combines TRBV12-3 or TRBV12-4 with TRBJ2-3; D is unclear. The CDR3 consists of 13 residues. V shed 0 bases and J shed 4 bases, with 5 bases lying between them.

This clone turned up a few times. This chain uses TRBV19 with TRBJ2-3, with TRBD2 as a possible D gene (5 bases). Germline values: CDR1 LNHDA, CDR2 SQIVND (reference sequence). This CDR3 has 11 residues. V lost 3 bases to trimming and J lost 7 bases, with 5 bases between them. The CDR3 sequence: CASSIGNTQYF. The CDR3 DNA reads TGTGCCAGTAGTATCGGGAATACGCAGTATTTT.

The CDR3 region is CASSQTRADPYEQYF. CDR3 bases: TGTGCCAGCAGCCAAACGAGGGCTGACCCCTACGAGCAGTACTTC. The chain uses TRBV28 and TRBJ2-7; weak D call: TRBD2 (5 bases). The CDR3 is 15 residues long. Trimming left V 6 bases short and J 2 bases short, with 17 bases between. Germline V gene lookup returns CDR1 MDHEN and CDR2 SYDVKM.

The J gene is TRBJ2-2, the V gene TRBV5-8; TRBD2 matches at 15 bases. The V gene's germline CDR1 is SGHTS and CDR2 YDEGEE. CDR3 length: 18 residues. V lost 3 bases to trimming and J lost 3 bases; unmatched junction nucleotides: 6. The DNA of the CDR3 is TGTGCCAGCAGCTCTTGGACTAGCGGGAGGGCAGACACCGGGGAGCTGTTTTTT. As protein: CASSSWTSGRADTGELFF.

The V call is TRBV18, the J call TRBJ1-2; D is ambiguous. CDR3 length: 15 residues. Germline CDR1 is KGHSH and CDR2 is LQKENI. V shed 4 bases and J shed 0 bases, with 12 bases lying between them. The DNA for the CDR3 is TGTGCCAGCTCACAGGCACCGCAAGCTAACTATGGCTACACCTTC. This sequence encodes CASSQAPQANYGYTF.

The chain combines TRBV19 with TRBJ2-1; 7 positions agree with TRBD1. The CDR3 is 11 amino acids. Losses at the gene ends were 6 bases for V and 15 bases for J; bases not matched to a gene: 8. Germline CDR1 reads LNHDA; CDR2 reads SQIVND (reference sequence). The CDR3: CASSLDRAAFF. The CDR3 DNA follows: TGTGCCAGTAGCCTCGACAGGGCAGCGTTCTTC. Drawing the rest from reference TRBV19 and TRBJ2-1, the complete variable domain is DGGITQSPKYLFRKEGQNVTLSCEQNLNHDAMYWYRQDPGQGLRLIYYSQIVNDFQKGDIAEGYSVSREKKESFPLTVTSAQKNPTAFYLCASSLDRAAFFGPGTRLTVL.

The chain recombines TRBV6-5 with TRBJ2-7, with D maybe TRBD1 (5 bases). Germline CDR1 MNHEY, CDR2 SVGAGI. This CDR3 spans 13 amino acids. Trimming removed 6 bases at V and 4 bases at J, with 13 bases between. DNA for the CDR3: TGTGCCAGCAGGAACAGACAGACATACGAGCAGTACTTC. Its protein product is CASRNRQTYEQYF.

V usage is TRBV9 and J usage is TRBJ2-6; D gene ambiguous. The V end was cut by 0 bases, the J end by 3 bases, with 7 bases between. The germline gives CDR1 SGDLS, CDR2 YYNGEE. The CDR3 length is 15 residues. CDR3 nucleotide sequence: TGTGCCAGCAGCGTAGGCCCGCTTGGGGCCAACGTCCTGACTTTC. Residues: CASSVGPLGANVLTF.

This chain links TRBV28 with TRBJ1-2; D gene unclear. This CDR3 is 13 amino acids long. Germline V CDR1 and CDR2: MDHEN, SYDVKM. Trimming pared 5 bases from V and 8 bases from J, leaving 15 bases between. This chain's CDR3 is CASSPPSRWGYTF. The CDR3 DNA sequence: TGTGCCAGCAGTCCCCCCTCTCGGTGGGGCTACACCTTC.